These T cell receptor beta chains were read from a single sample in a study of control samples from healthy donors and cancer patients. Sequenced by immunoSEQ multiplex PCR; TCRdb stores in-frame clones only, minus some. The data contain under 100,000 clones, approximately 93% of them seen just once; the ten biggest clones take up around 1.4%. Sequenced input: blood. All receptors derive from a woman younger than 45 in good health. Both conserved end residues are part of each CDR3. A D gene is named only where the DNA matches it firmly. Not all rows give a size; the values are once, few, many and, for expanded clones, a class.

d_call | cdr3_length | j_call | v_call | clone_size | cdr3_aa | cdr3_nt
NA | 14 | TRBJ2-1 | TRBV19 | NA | CASMSRLLNNEQFF | TGTGCCAGTATGTCTAGACTACTTAACAATGAGCAGTTCTTC
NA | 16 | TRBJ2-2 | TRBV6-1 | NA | CASSAPEFPNTGELFF | TGTGCCAGCAGTGCGCCGGAGTTTCCGAACACCGGGGAGCTGTTTTTT
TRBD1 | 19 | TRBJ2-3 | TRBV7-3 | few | CASSKRGWGTGEGGDTQYF | TGTGCCAGCAGCAAAAGAGGCTGGGGGACAGGGGAGGGTGGAGATACGCAGTATTTT
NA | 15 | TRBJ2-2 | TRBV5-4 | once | CASSLFGSDAGELFF | TGTGCCAGCAGCTTGTTTGGGTCCGACGCCGGGGAGCTGTTTTTT
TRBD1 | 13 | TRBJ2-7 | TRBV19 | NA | CATRGTGFHEQYF | TGTGCCACCAGGGGGACAGGGTTCCACGAGCAGTACTTC
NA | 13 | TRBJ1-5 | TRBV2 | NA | CASSAGPRQPQHF | TGTGCCAGCAGTGCGGGACCGAGGCAGCCCCAGCATTTT
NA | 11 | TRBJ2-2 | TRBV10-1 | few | CASSDTGELFF | TGCGCCAGCAGTGACACCGGGGAGCTGTTTTTT
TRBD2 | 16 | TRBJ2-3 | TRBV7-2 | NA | CASSLVSGGAVPTQYF | TGTGCCAGCAGCTTAGTGTCGGGGGGGGCGGTACCTACGCAGTATTTT
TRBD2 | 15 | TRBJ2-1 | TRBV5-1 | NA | CASSWGLAVYNEQFF | TGCGCCAGCAGTTGGGGACTAGCGGTATACAATGAGCAGTTCTTC
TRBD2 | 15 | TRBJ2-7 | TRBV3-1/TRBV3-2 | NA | CASSLGGTSGGKQYF | TGTGCCAGCAGCCTTGGTGGGACTAGCGGGGGGAAGCAGTACTTC
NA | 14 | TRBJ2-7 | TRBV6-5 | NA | CASKPGPQTYEQYF | TGTGCCAGCAAGCCGGGGCCACAGACCTACGAGCAGTACTTC
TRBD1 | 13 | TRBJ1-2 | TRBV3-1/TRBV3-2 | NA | CASSPQGVYGYTF | TGTGCCAGCAGTCCTCAGGGGGTCTATGGCTACACCTTC
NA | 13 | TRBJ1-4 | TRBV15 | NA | CATRRGYGEKLFF | TGTGCCACCCGTAGGGGGTACGGTGAAAAACTGTTTTTT
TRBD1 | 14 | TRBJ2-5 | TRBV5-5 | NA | CASNSYQGEETQYF | TGTGCCAGCAATTCGTATCAGGGGGAGGAGACCCAGTACTTC